Below, 29 T cell receptor beta chains from the same sample are listed, as sequenced in a study of shared clonotypes between healthy human individuals (dated by TCRdb to 2018 to 2020). CD8 naive samples were obtained by positive selection for CCR7 among CD45RO-negative cells, yielding a CD45RA+CCR7+ population from which TemRA cells were excluded. Library preparation was by the immunoSEQ multiplex PCR assay. This is the immuneACCESS table as TCRdb keeps it, with only in-frame sequences that have V and J called. A part of the clones is gone; compared with another copy, unresolved V genes explain less than half, and the rest is unexplained. For this sample there are just over 2,000,000 clones; over 85% appear just once. The top ten clonotypes cover roughly 1% of the sample. Sample: naive CD8+ T cells sorted from blood. Per the publication, the cell subset or site label means: CD45RA+CCR7+. Receptors originate from a man aged 18 to 30 in good health.

The rearrangement uses TRBV11-2 and TRBJ2-7; the match to TRBD1 covers 7 bases. Germline V gene sequence: CDR1 SGHAT, CDR2 FQNNGV. With V trimmed by 8 bases and J by 0 bases, 7 bases remained unmatched. The CDR3 consists of 14 residues. The CDR3 nucleotides read TGTGCCAGCCATGGACGACAGGGCTCCTACGAGCAGTACTTC. Translation gives CASHGRQGSYEQYF.

V is TRBV11-2 and J is TRBJ2-1; 9 positions match TRBD1. V shed 3 bases and J 6 bases; nucleotides not matched to a gene: 9. The CDR3 runs 16 residues. Germline CDR1 and CDR2: SGHAT and FQNNGV. DNA for the CDR3: TGTGCCAGCAGCTTTTCTTCCGGGACAGGGTTCAATGAGCAGTTCTTC. Its translation is CASSFSSGTGFNEQFF.

Turning to this clone: The sample holds other DNA sequences that translate to the same CDR3. This sequence joins TRBV30 and TRBJ2-1; no definite D call. Germline V lookup: CDR1 GTSNPN, CDR2 SVGIG (reference sequence). V dropped 0 bases and J dropped 5 bases, with 2 bases sitting between them. CDR3 size: 11 residues. This chain's CDR3 is CAWSVNNEQFF. The CDR3 DNA reads as TGTGCCTGGAGTGTAAACAATGAGCAGTTCTTC.

This clone was picked up one time. The rearrangement uses TRBV28 and TRBJ2-7, with TRBD1 identical over 10 bases. Germline loops: CDR1 MDHEN, CDR2 SYDVKM. The CDR3 has 15 residues. V was clipped by 5 bases and J by 5 bases; unmatched bases: 9. The CDR3 here is CASSAQGTGDDEQYF. DNA for the CDR3: TGTGCCAGCAGTGCTCAGGGGACAGGGGATGACGAGCAGTACTTC.

The rearrangement links TRBV4-2 to TRBJ2-1, with D maybe TRBD2 (6 bases). The CDR3 has 16 residues. Germline V gene data show CDR1 as LGHNA and CDR2 as YNFKEQ. V shed 0 bases and J shed 5 bases, with 14 bases lying between them. CDR3 nucleotide sequence: TGTGCCAGCAGCCAAGATCGACTAGAGATCGACAATGAGCAGTTCTTC. This translates into CASSQDRLEIDNEQFF.

This chain uses TRBV4-3 with TRBJ2-7, with D perhaps matching TRBD1 or TRBD2 (5 bases each). Looked up from germline, CDR1 is LGHNA and CDR2 is YSLEER. Trimming removed 4 bases at V and 2 bases at J, with 9 bases between. The CDR3 consists of 13 residues. This chain's CDR3 is CASSPGTTYEQYF. The CDR3 bases are TGCGCCAGCAGCCCCGGGACCACCTACGAGCAGTACTTC.

The genes are TRBV14 and TRBJ2-5; 7 positions match TRBD2. The J segment lost 4 bases and the V segment lost 0 bases, leaving 8 bases of the junction unmatched. CDR1 is SGHDN, CDR2 FVKESK, per germline. The CDR3 has 16 residues. CDR3 residues: CASSQDGEGIIETQYF. Written as DNA, the CDR3 is TGTGCCAGCAGCCAAGATGGGGAGGGAATCATAGAGACCCAGTACTTC.

The J gene is TRBJ2-7, the V gene TRBV7-9, with 9 positions matching TRBD1. CDR3 length: 15 amino acids. The ends lost 6 bases at V and 1 base at J; junction bases unmatched: 7. Germline V CDR1 and CDR2: SEHNR, FQNEAQ (reference sequence). The DNA for the CDR3 is TGTGCCAGCAGTTCCACAGGGGGCGCATCCTACGAGCAGTACTTC. Protein product: CASSSTGGASYEQYF.

The J gene is TRBJ2-3, the V gene TRBV10-3; 7 bases fit TRBD1. CDR1 ENHRY and CDR2 SYGVKD come from the germline V gene. Trimming took 2 bases from V and 3 from J; bases not matched to a gene: 2. The CDR3 sequence is 14 residues long. The CDR3, as DNA: TGTGCCATCAGTGAGGGGACAGTTACAGATACGCAGTATTTT. Encoded protein: CAISEGTVTDTQYF.

This chain uses TRBV2 with TRBJ1-2; a possible D gene is TRBD1 (5 bases). This CDR3 region has 13 residues. Trimming removed 7 bases at V and 8 bases at J, with 17 bases between. Per the germline V gene, CDR1 is SNHLY and CDR2 is FYNNEI. Here the CDR3 reads CASIWDGTGGYTF. DNA for the CDR3: TGTGCCAGCATATGGGACGGGACGGGAGGCTACACCTTC.

The V gene is TRBV27, the J gene TRBJ2-2; TRBD1 aligns across 8 bases. The length of the CDR3 is 15 residues. With V trimmed by 4 bases and J by 2 bases, 3 bases remained unmatched. In germline, CDR1 is MNHEY, CDR2 SMNVEV (reference sequence). The CDR3: CASSWAGGNTGELFF. The CDR3 DNA reads as TGTGCCAGCAGTTGGGCAGGGGGCAACACCGGGGAGCTGTTTTTT.

To note about this clone: Within the sample, other DNA sequences also encode this same CDR3. The chain uses TRBV13 and TRBJ2-7; tentatively, D is TRBD1 or TRBD2 (5 bases each). This CDR3 comprises 13 residues. V was shortened by 3 bases and J by 3 bases, with 9 bases between the two germline ends. Germline V gene lookup returns CDR1 PRHDT and CDR2 FYEKMQ (reference sequence). The CDR3 reads CASSFRGSYEQYF. CDR3 coding DNA: TGTGCCAGCAGCTTCCGGGGCAGCTACGAGCAGTACTTC.

The chain couples TRBV5-1 to TRBJ2-1; TRBD1 matches 9 bases. Germline V gene sequence: CDR1 SGHRS, CDR2 YFSETQ. J was trimmed by 8 bases and V by 4 bases; bases with no gene match: 10. CDR3 length: 15 residues. CDR3: CASSPGQGLAHEQFF. CDR3 in DNA: TGCGCCAGCAGCCCGGGACAGGGACTCGCTCATGAGCAGTTCTTC.

Remarks on this clone: The sample holds other DNA sequences that translate to the same CDR3. The genes are TRBV6-5 and TRBJ2-7; 10 bases map to TRBD2. Germline lookup yields CDR1 MNHEY and CDR2 SVGAGI. This CDR3 region has 15 residues. J was trimmed by 3 bases and V by 0 bases; bases with no gene match: 2. The CDR3 DNA reads as TGTGCCAGCAGTTACTCAACTAGCGGGATCTACGAGCAGTACTTC. Protein product: CASSYSTSGIYEQYF.

This chain uses TRBV7-9 with TRBJ1-6; perhaps TRBD1 as D (6 bases). Germline assignment: CDR1 SEHNR and CDR2 FQNEAQ (reference sequence). CDR3 length: 15 amino acids. The V and J ends lost 5 bases and 10 bases respectively, with 18 bases between them. As DNA, the CDR3 is TGTGCCAGCAGCACGGGAGAAGGGGGATTGTCACCCCTCCACTTT. Amino acids: CASSTGEGGLSPLHF.

Worth noting for this clone: Other nucleotide sequences in the sample specify the same CDR3. The rearrangement joins TRBV7-9 to TRBJ2-2; TRBD2 might be the D (6 bases). This CDR3 comprises 15 residues. V lost 4 bases to trimming and J lost 1 base, with 10 bases between them. CDR1 is SEHNR and CDR2 is FQNEAQ in the germline V gene (reference sequence). This CDR3 is CASSSPGGNTGELFF. The CDR3 DNA is TGTGCCAGCAGCTCACCCGGGGGGAACACCGGGGAGCTGTTTTTT.

CDR3 bases: TGCGCCAGCAGTGAGGACAGGGCTAACTATGGCTACACCTTC. Its protein product is CASSEDRANYGYTF. This chain joins TRBV10-2 and TRBJ1-2; TRBD1 aligns across 7 bases. Germline V gene sequence: CDR1 WSHSY, CDR2 SAAADI. The CDR3 sequence is 14 residues long. Unmatched junction bases numbered 0, after V lost 2 bases and J lost 0 bases.

The genes are TRBV25-1 and TRBJ2-3, with unresolved D. CDR3 length: 14 amino acids. Trimming shortened V by 4 bases and J by 1 base, and 9 bases separated the two germline ends. Germline CDR1 and CDR2: MGHDK and SYGVNS. The CDR3 sequence is CASSGFSGTDTQYF. The CDR3 nucleotides are TGTGCCAGCAGTGGTTTCAGCGGCACAGATACGCAGTATTTT.

This rearrangement joins TRBV29-1 to TRBJ2-2; tentatively, D is TRBD1 or TRBD2 (5 bases each). CDR1 and CDR2 from the germline V gene are SQVTM and ANQGSEA. The CDR3 is made up of 13 amino acids. V was cut by 8 bases and J by 0 bases, with 10 bases left in between. The CDR3: CSTGTANTGELFF. The CDR3, as DNA: TGCAGCACCGGGACGGCGAACACCGGGGAGCTGTTTTTT.

V and J are TRBV28 and TRBJ1-1; D not resolved. The V end was cut by 2 bases, the J end by 10 bases, with 11 bases between. Germline CDR1 and CDR2: MDHEN and SYDVKM. The length of the CDR3 is 12 residues. The CDR3 region is CASSLGTWVAFF. The DNA of the CDR3 is TGTGCCAGCAGTTTAGGAACCTGGGTAGCTTTCTTT.

The gene calls are TRBV4-3 and TRBJ2-2; no reliable D call. The CDR3 totals 15 residues. The germline V and J ends were trimmed by 0 bases and 0 bases, with 5 bases remaining between them. Germline V gives CDR1 LGHNA, CDR2 YSLEER. CDR3 sequence (DNA): TGCGCCAGCAGCCAAGATCCCACGAACACCGGGGAGCTGTTTTTT. Encoded protein: CASSQDPTNTGELFF.

This rearrangement joins TRBV10-1 to TRBJ2-7, with 10 bases aligning to TRBD1. V shed 6 bases and J 4 bases; nucleotides not matched to a gene: 6. In germline, CDR1 is WNHNN, CDR2 SYGVQD (reference sequence). The CDR3 runs 14 residues. Here the CDR3 DNA reads TGCGCCAGCAGCTCAGGGACAGGGGATTACGAGCAGTACTTC. Amino acid sequence: CASSSGTGDYEQYF.

The V call is TRBV6-5, the J call TRBJ1-1; D is ambiguous. Germline CDR1 is MNHEY and CDR2 is SVGAGI. V shed 2 bases and J shed 1 base, with 11 bases lying between them. This CDR3 is built from 15 residues. The CDR3 sequence is CASSYGDPGNTEAFF. CDR3 nucleotides: TGTGCCAGCAGTTACGGGGATCCAGGGAACACTGAAGCTTTCTTT.

V usage is TRBV5-8 and J usage is TRBJ2-3; D call uncertain. Per the germline V gene, CDR1 is SGHTS and CDR2 is YDEGEE. Trimming cost V 7 bases and J 2 bases, with 5 bases left between them. This CDR3 is built from 11 residues. The CDR3 DNA reads TGTGCCAGCGGCAACACAGATACGCAGTATTTT. This encodes CASGNTDTQYF.

The DNA for the CDR3 is TGTGCCAGTAGTATTTCTGTCGTAGATCGGGACAGTGGATACGAGCAGTACTTC. It yields the protein CASSISVVDRDSGYEQYF. J is TRBJ2-7 and V is TRBV19, with 7 bases that match TRBD1. CDR1 LNHDA and CDR2 SQIVND come from the germline V gene (reference sequence). The CDR3 has 18 residues. The ends lost 3 bases at V and 4 bases at J; junction bases unmatched: 18.

This chain uses TRBV4-2 with TRBJ2-7, with TRBD2 identical over 10 bases. There are 17 residues in the CDR3. Trimming at V came to 1 base and at J to 2 bases, leaving 8 bases not matched to a gene. Germline loops: CDR1 LGHNA, CDR2 YNFKEQ. This chain's CDR3 is CASSQGASGGATYEQYF. Written as DNA, the CDR3 is TGTGCCAGCAGCCAAGGAGCGAGCGGGGGGGCCACCTACGAGCAGTACTTC.

This clone was picked up a small number of times. The genes are TRBV6-1 and TRBJ1-1; D is uncertain. Trimming shortened V by 1 base and J by 2 bases, and 5 bases separated the two germline ends. The length of the CDR3 is 13 residues. Germline V gene sequence: CDR1 MNHNS, CDR2 SASEGT. The CDR3, as DNA: TGTGCCAGCAGTGAAGACGGAAACACTGAAGCTTTCTTT. Its translation is CASSEDGNTEAFF.

The rearrangement joins TRBV28 to TRBJ2-1, with a possible D match to TRBD1 (6 bases). V lost 9 bases and J 1 base, leaving 16 bases between the germline ends. Germline V gives CDR1 MDHEN, CDR2 SYDVKM. This CDR3 contains 15 residues. CDR3 nucleotide sequence: TGTGCCAGTCATAGCCGACAGGCATCCTACAATGAGCAGTTCTTC. The encoded protein is CASHSRQASYNEQFF.

This rearrangement joins TRBV5-4 to TRBJ2-5, with D maybe TRBD1 (6 bases). The CDR3 extends over 13 amino acids. The V and J ends lost 0 bases and 5 bases respectively, with 8 bases between them. Germline CDR1 and CDR2: SGHNT and YYREEE (reference sequence). The CDR3 spells CASSLGDMETQYF. The CDR3 DNA reads as TGTGCCAGCAGCTTGGGGGACATGGAGACCCAGTACTTC.